The rows below give T cell receptor beta chains drawn from one sample of a study of CD8 T cells in Susac syndrome. Each CDR3 protein gets one entry after TCRdb re-called the immunoSEQ multiplex PCR reads with MiXCR. Of a few hundred thousand distinct CDR3 sequences listed, over 75% were seen once; the top ten hold 0.18%. Material: CD8+ T cells from PBMCs. Receptor source: a human donor with multiple sclerosis. The CDR3 runs from the conserved cysteine through the conserved F or W. Each record gives: clone size, CDR3 length, D gene, V gene, J gene, CDR3 protein, CDR3 DNA. A D gene is named only where the DNA matches it firmly. The size field is filled for only some rows; it gives once, few, many or a size class.

-	12	-	TRBV7-9	TRBJ2-7	CASSFSTEEQYF	TGTGCCAGCAGCTTCAGTACCGAGGAGCAGTACTTC
-	15	-	TRBV4-2	TRBJ1-5	CASSQGPGVGQPQHF	TGTGCCAGCAGCCAAGGGCCAGGGGTTGGTCAGCCCCAGCATTTT
-	12	-	TRBV7-3	TRBJ2-5	CAIIRGEETQYF	TGTGCCATCATCCGAGGGGAGGAGACCCAGTACTTC
-	14	TRBD2	TRBV5-1	TRBJ2-3	CASRRGGQTDTQYF	TGCGCCAGCAGGCGGGGGGGACAGACAGATACGCAGTATTTT
-	11	-	TRBV27	TRBJ1-2	CASRRGGASNF	TGTGCCAGCAGGCGGGGGGGGGCCTCGAACTTC
-	13	-	TRBV2	TRBJ2-2	CASLTGATGELFF	TGTGCCAGCCTCACGGGGGCCACCGGGGAGCTGTTTTTT
once	13	-	TRBV19	TRBJ1-1	CASSSIGLAEAFF	TGTGCCAGTAGTAGTATTGGTCTCGCCGAAGCTTTCTTT
-	13	-	TRBV25-1	TRBJ2-1	CASSEWPGDEQFF	TGTGCCAGCAGTGAATGGCCAGGGGACGAGCAGTTCTTC
-	14	TRBD2	TRBV12-3/TRBV12-4	TRBJ2-3	CASSPPGGPDTQYF	TGTGCCAGCAGCCCCCCGGGGGGACCGGATACGCAGTATTTT
-	15	-	TRBV27	TRBJ2-5	CASSWVAGGQETQYF	TGTGCCAGCAGTTGGGTGGCAGGCGGCCAAGAGACCCAGTACTTC
-	15	-	TRBV28	TRBJ2-4	CASTGGTVAKNIQYF	TGTGCCAGCACCGGAGGGACAGTAGCCAAAAACATTCAGTACTTC